This record covers a single TCR beta chain. Germline CDR1 is KGHSH and CDR2 is LQKENI. Trimming shortened V by 6 bases and J by 5 bases, and 13 bases separated the two germline ends. CDR3 length equals 13 residues. TCRdb's copy holds only in-frame clones and misses some; the assay was immunoSEQ multiplex PCR. The table records 85,000 to 95,000 clones, less than 90% of them present only once. This record comes from a study of control samples from healthy donors and cancer patients. Sequenced sample: blood. This chain links TRBV18 with TRBJ2-5, with a weak D call TRBD2 (6 bases). The source is a woman aged 70 to 79 in good health. The CDR3 protein is CASSVRDGETQYF. The CDR3 DNA reads TGTGCCAGCTCTGTGCGGGATGGGGAGACCCAGTACTTC.